The clone carrying this TCR beta chain was seen ten or more times. Unique molecular identifiers were built into the TCRbeta library. MiXCR, run by TCRdb on the PCR reads, gives a single entry per CDR3 protein. The table has under 140,000 distinct CDR3 sequences, about a tenth seen once. The data were obtained in a study of T-cell reconstitution after alpha-beta-depleted transplantation in children. Trimming left V 5 bases short and J 5 bases short, with 16 bases between. The CDR3 runs 15 residues. Looked up from germline, CDR1 is SEHNR and CDR2 is FQNEAQ (reference sequence). Sequenced here: PBMCs from the stem cell graft donor, sampled from the stem cell graft. This TCR was sampled from a human donor who donated a stem cell graft to a child with acute lymphoblastic leukemia. V and J are TRBV7-9 and TRBJ2-1, with D possibly being TRBD2 (6 bases). The CDR3 loop is CASSHRDSEHNEQFF. The CDR3 DNA is TGTGCCAGCAGCCACCGGGACTCAGAGCACAATGAGCAGTTCTTC.